These T cell receptor beta chains were read from a single sample in a study of patients and donors after allogeneic stem cell transplantation. TCRdb processed the RT-PCR reads anew with MiXCR; each CDR3 protein has one entry. The sample yields 85,000 to 90,000 distinct CDR3 sequences, around 49% seen once. Input material: blood, either unsorted or a sorted T cell fraction (not recorded which). The receptor set was obtained from a human donor who was either an allogeneic HSCT recipient or a stem cell or donor lymphocyte infusion donor (not recorded which). It is not recorded whose cells these are; they may come from a transplant donor. CDR3s include the opening cysteine and the closing phenylalanine or tryptophan. Fields, in order: clone size, V gene, J gene, CDR3 length, D gene, CDR3 protein, CDR3 DNA. The D gene is left open where the match is weak. Clone size is stated in some rows and not others, as once, few, many or a class when expanded.

clone size: NA
V gene: TRBV12-3/TRBV12-4
J gene: TRBJ2-1
CDR3 length: 14
D gene: TRBD1
CDR3 protein: CASSPGQGSNEQFF
CDR3 DNA: TGTGCCAGCAGTCCGGGACAGGGGAGTAATGAGCAGTTCTTC

clone size: few
V gene: TRBV27
J gene: TRBJ1-1
CDR3 length: 14
D gene: TRBD1
CDR3 protein: CASSSTGSGTEAFF
CDR3 DNA: TGTGCCAGCAGCTCGACAGGGTCGGGGACTGAAGCTTTCTTT

clone size: few
V gene: TRBV29-1
J gene: TRBJ1-1
CDR3 length: 14
D gene: NA
CDR3 protein: CSVERDNLNTEAFF
CDR3 DNA: TGCAGCGTTGAACGGGACAACCTTAACACTGAAGCTTTCTTT

clone size: once
V gene: TRBV7-2
J gene: TRBJ1-5
CDR3 length: 14
D gene: NA
CDR3 protein: CASSFGPLNQPQHF
CDR3 DNA: TGTGCCAGCAGCTTCGGGCCCCTCAATCAGCCCCAGCATTTT

clone size: few
V gene: TRBV7-9
J gene: TRBJ1-5
CDR3 length: 14
D gene: TRBD1
CDR3 protein: CASRSTGGNQPQHF
CDR3 DNA: TGTGCCAGCAGGTCGACAGGGGGCAATCAGCCCCAGCATTTT

clone size: NA
V gene: TRBV6-2/TRBV6-3
J gene: TRBJ1-5
CDR3 length: 16
D gene: TRBD1
CDR3 protein: CASSYDRGLGNQPQHF
CDR3 DNA: TGTGCCAGCAGTTACGACAGGGGGCTCGGCAATCAGCCCCAGCATTTT

clone size: NA
V gene: TRBV27
J gene: TRBJ1-5
CDR3 length: 16
D gene: NA
CDR3 protein: CASSLAQRAGNQPQHF
CDR3 DNA: TGTGCCAGCAGTTTAGCGCAGCGGGCGGGCAATCAGCCCCAGCATTTT

clone size: NA
V gene: TRBV24-1
J gene: TRBJ2-1
CDR3 length: 17
D gene: NA
CDR3 protein: CATSDSGQGMSYNEQFF
CDR3 DNA: TGTGCCACCAGTGACTCGGGGCAGGGGATGTCCTACAATGAGCAGTTCTTC

clone size: few
V gene: TRBV20-1
J gene: TRBJ1-1
CDR3 length: 15
D gene: NA
CDR3 protein: CSARGMRGQGSEAFF
CDR3 DNA: TGCAGTGCTAGAGGGATGAGGGGCCAGGGGTCTGAAGCTTTCTTT

clone size: NA
V gene: TRBV7-9
J gene: TRBJ2-6
CDR3 length: 18
D gene: NA
CDR3 protein: CASSLGDLGNSGANVLTF
CDR3 DNA: TGTGCCAGCAGCTTAGGAGACCTAGGGAACTCTGGGGCCAACGTCCTGACTTTC

clone size: NA
V gene: TRBV5-6
J gene: TRBJ2-1
CDR3 length: 15
D gene: TRBD2
CDR3 protein: CASSQAGPSYNEQFF
CDR3 DNA: TGTGCCAGCAGCCAAGCGGGACCTTCCTACAATGAGCAGTTCTTC

clone size: NA
V gene: TRBV14
J gene: TRBJ2-5
CDR3 length: 17
D gene: NA
CDR3 protein: CASSQDRIRPAGETQYF
CDR3 DNA: TGTGCCAGCAGCCAAGATCGTATCAGGCCCGCCGGGGAGACCCAGTACTTC

clone size: NA
V gene: TRBV20-1
J gene: TRBJ2-7
CDR3 length: 15
D gene: NA
CDR3 protein: CSAPSSAILSYEQYF
CDR3 DNA: TGCAGTGCCCCGTCTAGCGCAATACTTTCCTACGAGCAGTACTTC

clone size: few
V gene: TRBV7-2
J gene: TRBJ1-3
CDR3 length: 17
D gene: NA
CDR3 protein: CASSLVKQRSSGNTIYF
CDR3 DNA: TGTGCCAGCAGCTTAGTAAAACAGCGATCCTCTGGAAACACCATATATTTT